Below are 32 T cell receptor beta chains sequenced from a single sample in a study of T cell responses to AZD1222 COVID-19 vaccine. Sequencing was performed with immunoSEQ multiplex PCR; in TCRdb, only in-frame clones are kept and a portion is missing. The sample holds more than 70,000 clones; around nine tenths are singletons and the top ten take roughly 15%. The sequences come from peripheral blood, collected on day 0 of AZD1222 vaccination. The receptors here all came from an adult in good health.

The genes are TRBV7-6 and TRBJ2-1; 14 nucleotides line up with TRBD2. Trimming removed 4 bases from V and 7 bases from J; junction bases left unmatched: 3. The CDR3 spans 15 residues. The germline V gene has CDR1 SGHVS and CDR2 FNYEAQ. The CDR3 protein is CASSSGLAGGNEQFF. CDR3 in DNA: TGTGCCAGCAGCTCAGGACTAGCGGGAGGAAATGAGCAGTTCTTC.

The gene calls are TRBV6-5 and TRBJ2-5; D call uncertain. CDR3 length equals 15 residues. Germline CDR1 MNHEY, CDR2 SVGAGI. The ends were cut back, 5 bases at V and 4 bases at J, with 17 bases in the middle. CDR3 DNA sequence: TGTGCCAGCAGTCCTCCGAGTGGGAAGATAGAGACCCAGTACTTC. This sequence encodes CASSPPSGKIETQYF.

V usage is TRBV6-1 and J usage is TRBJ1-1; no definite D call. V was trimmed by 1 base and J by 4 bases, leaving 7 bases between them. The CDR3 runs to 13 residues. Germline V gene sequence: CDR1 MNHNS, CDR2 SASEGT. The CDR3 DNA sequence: TGTGCCAGCAGTGAAGGGGTTGGCACTGAAGCTTTCTTT. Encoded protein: CASSEGVGTEAFF.

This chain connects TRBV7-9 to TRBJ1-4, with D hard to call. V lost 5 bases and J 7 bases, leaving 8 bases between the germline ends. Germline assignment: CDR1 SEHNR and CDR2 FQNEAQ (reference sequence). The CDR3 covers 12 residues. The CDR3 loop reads CASSPRAEKLFF. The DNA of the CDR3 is TGTGCCAGCAGCCCGCGGGCTGAAAAACTGTTTTTT.

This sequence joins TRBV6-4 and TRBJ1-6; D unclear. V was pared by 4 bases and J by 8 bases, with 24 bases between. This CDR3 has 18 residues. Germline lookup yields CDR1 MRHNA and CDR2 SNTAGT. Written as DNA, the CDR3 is TGTGCCAGCAGTGTTGTCAGCCTCCGTGTGGACCCCTATTCACCCCTCCACTTT. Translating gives CASSVVSLRVDPYSPLHF.

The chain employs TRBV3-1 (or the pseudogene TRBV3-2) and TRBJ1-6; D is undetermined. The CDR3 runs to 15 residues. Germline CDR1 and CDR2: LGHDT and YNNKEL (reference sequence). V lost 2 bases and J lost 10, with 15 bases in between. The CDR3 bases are TGTGCCAGCAGCCAAAGTATGAGAACGGGGTCACCCCTCCACTTT. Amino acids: CASSQSMRTGSPLHF.

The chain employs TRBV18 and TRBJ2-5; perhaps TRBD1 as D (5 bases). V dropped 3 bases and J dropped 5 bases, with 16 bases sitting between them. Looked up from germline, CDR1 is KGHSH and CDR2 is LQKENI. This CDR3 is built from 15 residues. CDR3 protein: CASSPGGQGVETQYF. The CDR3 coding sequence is TGTGCCAGCTCACCGGGCGGCCAGGGCGTGGAGACCCAGTACTTC.

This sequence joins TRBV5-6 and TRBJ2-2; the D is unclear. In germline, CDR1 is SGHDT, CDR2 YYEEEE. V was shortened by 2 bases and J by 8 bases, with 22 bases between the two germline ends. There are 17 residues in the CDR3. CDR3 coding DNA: TGTGCCAGCAGCTTTAAGTCCGGAAGACTGGGTCGGGGGGAGCTGTTTTTT. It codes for CASSFKSGRLGRGELFF.

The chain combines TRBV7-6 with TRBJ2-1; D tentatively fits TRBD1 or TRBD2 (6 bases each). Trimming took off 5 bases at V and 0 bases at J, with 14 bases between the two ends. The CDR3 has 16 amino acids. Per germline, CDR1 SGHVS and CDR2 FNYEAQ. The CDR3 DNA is TGTGCCAGCAGCCCGGTAGCGGACAGCTCCTACAATGAGCAGTTCTTC. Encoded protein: CASSPVADSSYNEQFF.

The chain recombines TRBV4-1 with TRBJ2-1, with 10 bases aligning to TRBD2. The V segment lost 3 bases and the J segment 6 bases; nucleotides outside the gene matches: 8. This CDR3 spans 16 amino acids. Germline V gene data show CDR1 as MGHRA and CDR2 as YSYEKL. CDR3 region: CASSQPIAGGGNEQFF. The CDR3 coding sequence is TGCGCCAGCAGCCAGCCAATAGCGGGAGGAGGCAATGAGCAGTTCTTC.

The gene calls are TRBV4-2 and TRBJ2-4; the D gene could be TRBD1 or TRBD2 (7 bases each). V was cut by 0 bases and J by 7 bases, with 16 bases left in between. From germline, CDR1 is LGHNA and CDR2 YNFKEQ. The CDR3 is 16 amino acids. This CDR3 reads CASSQDYWQGGNIQYF. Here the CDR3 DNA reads TGTGCCAGCAGCCAAGATTATTGGCAGGGGGGGAACATTCAGTACTTC.

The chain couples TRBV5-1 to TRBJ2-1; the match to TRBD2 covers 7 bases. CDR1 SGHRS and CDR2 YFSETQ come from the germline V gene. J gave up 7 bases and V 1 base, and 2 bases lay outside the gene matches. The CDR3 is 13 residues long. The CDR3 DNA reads TGCGCCAGCAGCTTGCAGCGGGGTAATGAGCAGTTCTTC. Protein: CASSLQRGNEQFF.

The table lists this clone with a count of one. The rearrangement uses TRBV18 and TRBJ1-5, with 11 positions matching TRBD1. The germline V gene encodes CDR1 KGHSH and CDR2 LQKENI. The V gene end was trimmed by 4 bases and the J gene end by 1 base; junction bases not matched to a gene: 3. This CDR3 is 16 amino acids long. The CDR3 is CASSRTGGTSNQPQHF. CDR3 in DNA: TGTGCCAGCTCACGGACAGGGGGCACGAGCAATCAGCCCCAGCATTTT.

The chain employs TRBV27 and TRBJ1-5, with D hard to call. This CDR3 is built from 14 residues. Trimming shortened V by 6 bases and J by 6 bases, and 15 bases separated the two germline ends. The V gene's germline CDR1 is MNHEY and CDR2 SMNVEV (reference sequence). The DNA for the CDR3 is TGTGCCAGCAGCCTGAGGTCCACCAGTCAGCCCCAGCATTTT. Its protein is CASSLRSTSQPQHF.

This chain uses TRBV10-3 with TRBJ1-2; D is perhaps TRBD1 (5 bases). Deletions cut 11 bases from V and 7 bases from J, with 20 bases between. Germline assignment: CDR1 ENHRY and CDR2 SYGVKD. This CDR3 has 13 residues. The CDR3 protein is CASGTGTLSGYTF. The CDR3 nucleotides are TGTGCCTCAGGTACCGGGACCTTGAGTGGCTACACCTTC.

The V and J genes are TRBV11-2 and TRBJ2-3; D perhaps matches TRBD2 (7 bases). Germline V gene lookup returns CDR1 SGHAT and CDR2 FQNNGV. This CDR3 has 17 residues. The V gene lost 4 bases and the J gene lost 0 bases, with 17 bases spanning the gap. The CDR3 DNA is TGTGCCAGCAGCTGGCTTGGGGGGGCGTCGAGCACAGATACGCAGTATTTT. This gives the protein CASSWLGGASSTDTQYF.

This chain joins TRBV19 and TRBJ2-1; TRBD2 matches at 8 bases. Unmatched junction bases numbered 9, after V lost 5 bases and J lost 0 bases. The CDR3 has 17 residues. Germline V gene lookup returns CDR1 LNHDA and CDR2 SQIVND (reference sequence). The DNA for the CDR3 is TGTGCCAGTAGTTCCCGGAAAGCGGGAGCCTCCTACAATGAGCAGTTCTTC. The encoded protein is CASSSRKAGASYNEQFF.

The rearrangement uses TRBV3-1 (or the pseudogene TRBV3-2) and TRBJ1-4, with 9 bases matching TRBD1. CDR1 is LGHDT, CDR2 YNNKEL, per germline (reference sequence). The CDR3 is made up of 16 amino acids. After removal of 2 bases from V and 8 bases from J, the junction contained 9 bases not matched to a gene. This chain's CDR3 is CASSQRGGQGSEKLFF. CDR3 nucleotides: TGTGCCAGCAGCCAAAGAGGGGGACAGGGTTCGGAAAAACTGTTTTTT.

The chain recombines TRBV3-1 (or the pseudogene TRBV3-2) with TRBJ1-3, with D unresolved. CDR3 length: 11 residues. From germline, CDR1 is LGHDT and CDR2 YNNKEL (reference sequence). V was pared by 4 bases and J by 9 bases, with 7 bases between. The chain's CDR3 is CASSLPGTIYF. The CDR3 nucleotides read TGTGCCAGCAGCCTCCCGGGCACCATATATTTT.

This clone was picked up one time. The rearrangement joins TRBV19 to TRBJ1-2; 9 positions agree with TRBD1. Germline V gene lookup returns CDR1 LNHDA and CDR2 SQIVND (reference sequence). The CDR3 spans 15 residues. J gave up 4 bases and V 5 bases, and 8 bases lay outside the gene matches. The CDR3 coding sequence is TGTGCCAGTAGTCCGAGGACAGGGGAGTCCTATGGCTACACCTTC. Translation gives CASSPRTGESYGYTF. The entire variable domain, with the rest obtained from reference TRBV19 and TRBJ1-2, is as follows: DGGITQSPKYLFRKEGQNVTLSCEQNLNHDAMYWYRQDPGQGLRLIYYSQIVNDFQKGDIAEGYSVSREKKESFPLTVTSAQKNPTAFYLCASSPRTGESYGYTFGSGTRLTVV.

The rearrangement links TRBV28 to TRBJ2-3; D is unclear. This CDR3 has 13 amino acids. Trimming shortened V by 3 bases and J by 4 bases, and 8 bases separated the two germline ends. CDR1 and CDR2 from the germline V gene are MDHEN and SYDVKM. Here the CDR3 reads CASSLQPPDTQYF. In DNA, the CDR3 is TGTGCCAGCAGTTTGCAGCCCCCAGATACGCAGTATTTT.

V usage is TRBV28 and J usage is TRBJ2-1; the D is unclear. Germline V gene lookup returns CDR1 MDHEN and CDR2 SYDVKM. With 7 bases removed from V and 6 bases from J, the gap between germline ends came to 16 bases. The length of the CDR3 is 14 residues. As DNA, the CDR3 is TGTGCCAGCATTAGTATCCTCGACGGCAATGAGCAGTTCTTC. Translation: CASISILDGNEQFF.

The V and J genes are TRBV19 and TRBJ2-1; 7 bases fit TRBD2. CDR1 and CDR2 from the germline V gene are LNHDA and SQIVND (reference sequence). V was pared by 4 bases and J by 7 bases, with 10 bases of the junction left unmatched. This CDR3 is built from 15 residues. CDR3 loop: CASSRAGVKLNEQFF. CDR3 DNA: TGTGCCAGTAGTAGGGCGGGAGTAAAATTGAATGAGCAGTTCTTC.

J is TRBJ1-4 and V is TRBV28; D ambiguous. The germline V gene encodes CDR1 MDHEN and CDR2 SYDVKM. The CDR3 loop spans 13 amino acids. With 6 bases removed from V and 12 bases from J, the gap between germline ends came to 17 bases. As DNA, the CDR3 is TGTGCCAGCAGCCGTGTTACAGTCGGAGAACTGTTTTTT. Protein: CASSRVTVGELFF.

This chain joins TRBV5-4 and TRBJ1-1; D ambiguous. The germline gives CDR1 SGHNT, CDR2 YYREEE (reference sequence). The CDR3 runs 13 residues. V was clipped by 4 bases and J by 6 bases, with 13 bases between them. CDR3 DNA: TGTGCCAGCAGCCCCAGATTATCGGCTGAAGCTTTCTTT. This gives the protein CASSPRLSAEAFF.

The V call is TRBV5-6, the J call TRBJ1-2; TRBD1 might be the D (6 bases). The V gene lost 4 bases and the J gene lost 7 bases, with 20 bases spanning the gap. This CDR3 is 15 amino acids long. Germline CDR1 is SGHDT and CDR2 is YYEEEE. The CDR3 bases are TGTGCCAGCAGCCTATCTACAGGGCCCTCAGCTGGCTACACCTTC. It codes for CASSLSTGPSAGYTF.

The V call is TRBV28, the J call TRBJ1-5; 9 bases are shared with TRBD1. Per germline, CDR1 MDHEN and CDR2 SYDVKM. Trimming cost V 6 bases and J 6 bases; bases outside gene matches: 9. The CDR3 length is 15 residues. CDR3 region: CASRDTGGKGQPQHF. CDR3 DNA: TGTGCCAGCAGGGACACAGGGGGCAAGGGTCAGCCCCAGCATTTT.

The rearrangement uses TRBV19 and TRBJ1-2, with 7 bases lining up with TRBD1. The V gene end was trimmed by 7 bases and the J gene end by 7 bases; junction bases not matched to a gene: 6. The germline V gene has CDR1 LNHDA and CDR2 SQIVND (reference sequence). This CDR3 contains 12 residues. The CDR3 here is CASTPQGGGYTF. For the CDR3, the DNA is TGTGCCAGTACTCCCCAGGGGGGTGGCTACACCTTC.

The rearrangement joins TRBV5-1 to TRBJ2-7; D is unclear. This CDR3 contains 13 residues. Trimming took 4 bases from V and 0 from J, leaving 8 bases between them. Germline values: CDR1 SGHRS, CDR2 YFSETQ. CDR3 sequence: CASSLQSSYEQYF. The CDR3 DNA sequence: TGCGCCAGCAGCCTCCAGAGCTCCTACGAGCAGTACTTC. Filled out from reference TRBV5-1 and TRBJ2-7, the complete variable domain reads KAGVTQTPRYLIKTRGQQVTLSCSPISGHRSVSWYQQTPGQGLQFLFEYFSETQRNKGNFPGRFSGRQFSNSRSEMNVSTLELGDSALYLCASSLQSSYEQYFGPGTRLTVT.

For the CDR3, the DNA is TGCGCCAGCAGCCAAGATCGGGCGGGAGTGGGCACAGATACGCAGTATTTT. Translated, it gives CASSQDRAGVGTDTQYF. The chain recombines TRBV4-1 with TRBJ2-3, with TRBD2 matching over 7 bases. Germline assignment: CDR1 MGHRA and CDR2 YSYEKL. This CDR3 region has 17 residues. With V trimmed by 0 bases and J by 1 base, 7 bases remained unmatched.

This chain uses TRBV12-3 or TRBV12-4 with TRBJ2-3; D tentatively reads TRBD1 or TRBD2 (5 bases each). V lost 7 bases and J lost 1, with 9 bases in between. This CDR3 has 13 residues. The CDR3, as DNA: TGTGCCAGCAAGAGGGACGGCACAGATACGCAGTATTTT. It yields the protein CASKRDGTDTQYF.

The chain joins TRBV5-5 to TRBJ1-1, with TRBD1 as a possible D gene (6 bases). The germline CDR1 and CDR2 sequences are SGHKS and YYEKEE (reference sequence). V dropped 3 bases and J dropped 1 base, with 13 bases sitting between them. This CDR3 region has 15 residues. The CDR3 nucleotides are TGTGCCAGCAGCTCGCCAGGGGCGGGGAACACTGAAGCTTTCTTT. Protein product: CASSSPGAGNTEAFF.